Listed below are T cell receptor beta chains from one sample, sequenced in a study of cytomegalovirus exposure and HLA in healthy donors. Produced via immunoSEQ multiplex PCR; TCRdb's table is partial and in-frame only. In the table there are over 60,000 clones, around 95% of which are singletons. The sample comprised PBMCs. Receptors were obtained from a man between 18 and 35 years old in good health and CMV-seronegative. Each CDR3 is given with its conserved first and last residue. The D gene is left open where the match is weak. Rows may omit the clone size; those that give it use once, few, many or a size class.

clone_size: -
j_call: TRBJ2-2
v_call: TRBV29-1
d_call: -
cdr3_aa: CSGKQGNTGELFF
cdr3_nt: TGCAGCGGTAAACAGGGGAACACCGGGGAGCTGTTTTTT

clone_size: once
j_call: TRBJ1-2
v_call: TRBV30
d_call: -
cdr3_aa: CAWSVRQDYGYTF
cdr3_nt: TGTGCCTGGAGTGTCAGGCAGGACTATGGCTACACCTTC

clone_size: -
j_call: TRBJ2-5
v_call: TRBV19
d_call: -
cdr3_aa: CASSMNRAETQYF
cdr3_nt: TGTGCCAGTAGTATGAACAGGGCAGAGACCCAGTACTTC

clone_size: -
j_call: TRBJ2-1
v_call: TRBV5-6
d_call: TRBD1
cdr3_aa: CASSLGWAGGNEQFF
cdr3_nt: TGTGCCAGCAGCCTAGGATGGGCAGGGGGCAATGAGCAGTTCTTC

clone_size: -
j_call: TRBJ1-2
v_call: TRBV9
d_call: -
cdr3_aa: CASSVPGYGYTF
cdr3_nt: TGTGCCAGCAGCGTACCAGGGTATGGCTACACCTTC

clone_size: -
j_call: TRBJ1-1
v_call: TRBV5-4
d_call: -
cdr3_aa: CASRSSQGPEAFF
cdr3_nt: TGTGCCAGCAGATCATCGCAGGGCCCTGAAGCTTTCTTT

clone_size: -
j_call: TRBJ2-3
v_call: TRBV6-6
d_call: TRBD2
cdr3_aa: CASSYGIAGPDTQYF
cdr3_nt: TGTGCCAGCAGTTACGGAATAGCGGGGCCAGATACGCAGTATTTT

clone_size: -
j_call: TRBJ2-5
v_call: TRBV27
d_call: -
cdr3_aa: CASTLDRYHKTQYF
cdr3_nt: TGTGCCAGCACACTCGACAGGTATCATAAGACCCAGTACTTC

clone_size: -
j_call: TRBJ1-2
v_call: TRBV2
d_call: TRBD1
cdr3_aa: CASSYTGTGGGYTF
cdr3_nt: TGTGCCAGCAGTTACACCGGGACAGGGGGTGGCTACACCTTC

clone_size: -
j_call: TRBJ1-2
v_call: TRBV29-1
d_call: TRBD1
cdr3_aa: CSVEDRYLTGGNGYTF
cdr3_nt: TGCAGCGTTGAAGATCGGTACTTGACAGGGGGAAATGGCTACACCTTC

clone_size: -
j_call: TRBJ1-2
v_call: TRBV6-5
d_call: -
cdr3_aa: CASSRGGAPIF
cdr3_nt: TGTGCCAGCAGTCGGGGGGGGGCTCCAATCTTC

clone_size: -
j_call: TRBJ1-1
v_call: TRBV7-8
d_call: -
cdr3_aa: CASSPTSWGGPKVNTEAFF
cdr3_nt: TGTGCCAGCAGCCCAACTTCATGGGGAGGACCAAAGGTGAACACTGAAGCTTTCTTT

clone_size: -
j_call: TRBJ2-3
v_call: TRBV10-3
d_call: TRBD1
cdr3_aa: CAISESSGTGHADTQYF
cdr3_nt: TGTGCCATCAGTGAGTCGTCTGGGACAGGGCACGCAGATACGCAGTATTTT

clone_size: -
j_call: TRBJ2-3
v_call: TRBV7-2
d_call: -
cdr3_aa: CASSLFLSDTQYF
cdr3_nt: TGTGCCAGCAGCTTATTTCTCTCAGATACGCAGTATTTT

clone_size: -
j_call: TRBJ2-1
v_call: TRBV5-6
d_call: TRBD1
cdr3_aa: CASSLLGTGGNEQFF
cdr3_nt: TGTGCCAGCAGCTTGTTGGGGACAGGGGGAAATGAGCAGTTCTTC

clone_size: -
j_call: TRBJ1-2
v_call: TRBV5-4
d_call: TRBD1
cdr3_aa: CASSPTHGTALSF
cdr3_nt: TGTGCCAGCAGCCCGACCCACGGGACAGCACTCAGCTTC

clone_size: -
j_call: TRBJ1-1
v_call: TRBV29-1
d_call: -
cdr3_aa: CSARTENTEAFF
cdr3_nt: TGCAGCGCCAGGACAGAGAACACTGAAGCTTTCTTT

clone_size: -
j_call: TRBJ1-3
v_call: TRBV19
d_call: -
cdr3_aa: CASRVGGSGNTIYF
cdr3_nt: TGTGCCAGTAGAGTAGGCGGTTCTGGAAACACCATATATTTT

clone_size: -
j_call: TRBJ2-7
v_call: TRBV4-3
d_call: TRBD1
cdr3_aa: CASSRPGGVEQYF
cdr3_nt: TGCGCCAGCAGCCGTCCAGGGGGCGTCGAGCAGTACTTC

clone_size: -
j_call: TRBJ2-1
v_call: TRBV7-3
d_call: TRBD1
cdr3_aa: CASSANRGAYNEQFF
cdr3_nt: TGTGCCAGCAGCGCAAACAGGGGGGCCTACAATGAGCAGTTCTTC

clone_size: -
j_call: TRBJ1-2
v_call: TRBV15
d_call: -
cdr3_aa: CATSGTGDYGYTF
cdr3_nt: TGTGCCACCAGCGGGACGGGGGACTATGGCTACACCTTC

clone_size: -
j_call: TRBJ1-2
v_call: TRBV28
d_call: TRBD1
cdr3_aa: CASSLDRGGGYTF
cdr3_nt: TGTGCCAGCAGTTTGGACAGGGGCGGGGGCTACACCTTC

clone_size: few
j_call: TRBJ1-1
v_call: TRBV19
d_call: -
cdr3_aa: CASTTMGSTLNTEAFF
cdr3_nt: TGTGCCAGTACTACGATGGGGAGCACCCTGAACACTGAAGCTTTCTTT

clone_size: -
j_call: TRBJ1-5
v_call: TRBV28
d_call: -
cdr3_aa: CASRAMGLKGAQHF
cdr3_nt: TGTGCCAGCAGGGCGATGGGACTAAAAGGGGCCCAGCATTTT

clone_size: -
j_call: TRBJ1-4
v_call: TRBV30
d_call: -
cdr3_aa: CAWSALTGPNEKLFF
cdr3_nt: TGTGCCTGGAGTGCCCTGACAGGCCCTAATGAAAAACTGTTTTTT

clone_size: -
j_call: TRBJ1-5
v_call: TRBV5-4
d_call: -
cdr3_aa: CASTSTLRGNQPQHF
cdr3_nt: TGTGCCAGCACCTCAACCCTCAGGGGCAATCAGCCCCAGCATTTT

clone_size: -
j_call: TRBJ1-1
v_call: TRBV6-6
d_call: TRBD1
cdr3_aa: CASSFSDRVGEAFF
cdr3_nt: TGTGCCAGCAGTTTCTCGGACAGGGTAGGTGAAGCTTTCTTT

clone_size: -
j_call: TRBJ2-1
v_call: TRBV27
d_call: TRBD2
cdr3_aa: CASSPRGDLYNEQFF
cdr3_nt: TGTGCCAGCAGTCCACGGGGGGACCTCTACAATGAGCAGTTCTTC

clone_size: once
j_call: TRBJ2-2
v_call: TRBV9
d_call: TRBD1
cdr3_aa: CASSLGQGRTGELFF
cdr3_nt: TGTGCCAGCAGCCTAGGACAGGGGCGCACCGGGGAGCTGTTTTTT

clone_size: -
j_call: TRBJ2-1
v_call: TRBV7-2
d_call: TRBD2
cdr3_aa: CASSLTSGGAVEQFF
cdr3_nt: TGTGCCAGCAGCCTTACTAGCGGGGGGGCCGTTGAGCAGTTCTTC

clone_size: -
j_call: TRBJ1-4
v_call: TRBV11-2
d_call: -
cdr3_aa: CASSLQGYEKLFF
cdr3_nt: TGTGCCAGCAGCTTACAGGGGTATGAAAAACTGTTTTTT

clone_size: -
j_call: TRBJ1-3
v_call: TRBV30
d_call: -
cdr3_aa: CAWSVGGSGNTIYF
cdr3_nt: TGTGCCTGGAGTGTCGGGGGCTCTGGAAACACCATATATTTT

clone_size: -
j_call: TRBJ2-2
v_call: TRBV28
d_call: -
cdr3_aa: CASSLGGAGGELFF
cdr3_nt: TGTGCCAGCAGTTTAGGAGGGGCGGGCGGGGAGCTGTTTTTT

clone_size: -
j_call: TRBJ1-5
v_call: TRBV4-1
d_call: -
cdr3_aa: CASSQETGMVGQPQHF
cdr3_nt: TGCGCCAGCAGCCAAGAGACAGGAATGGTTGGTCAGCCCCAGCATTTT

clone_size: -
j_call: TRBJ2-7
v_call: TRBV5-4
d_call: -
cdr3_aa: CASSLAQVPYEQYF
cdr3_nt: TGTGCCAGCAGCTTGGCACAGGTTCCTTACGAGCAGTACTTC

clone_size: -
j_call: TRBJ2-2
v_call: TRBV7-3
d_call: -
cdr3_aa: CASSLNSYTGELFF
cdr3_nt: TGTGCCAGCAGCTTAAATTCTTACACCGGGGAGCTGTTTTTT

clone_size: -
j_call: TRBJ1-1
v_call: TRBV4-1
d_call: -
cdr3_aa: CASSQVLRLVNTEAFF
cdr3_nt: TGCGCCAGCAGCCAAGTTCTAAGATTAGTGAACACTGAAGCTTTCTTT

clone_size: once
j_call: TRBJ1-2
v_call: TRBV28
d_call: -
cdr3_aa: CASHHSPGLDGYTF
cdr3_nt: TGTGCCAGCCATCACTCCCCAGGGTTGGATGGCTACACCTTC

clone_size: once
j_call: TRBJ2-3
v_call: TRBV27
d_call: -
cdr3_aa: CASSLSGLDTQYF
cdr3_nt: TGTGCCAGCAGTTTATCAGGACTGGATACGCAGTATTTT

clone_size: -
j_call: TRBJ1-4
v_call: TRBV7-9
d_call: -
cdr3_aa: CASSPYGRATWGEEKLFF
cdr3_nt: TGTGCCAGCAGCCCATACGGTCGCGCAACTTGGGGGGAAGAAAAACTGTTTTTT

clone_size: -
j_call: TRBJ1-1
v_call: TRBV2
d_call: TRBD1
cdr3_aa: CASSLIGQGGMNTEAFF
cdr3_nt: TGTGCCAGCAGCCTTATAGGACAGGGGGGGATGAACACTGAAGCTTTCTTT

clone_size: once
j_call: TRBJ2-2
v_call: TRBV10-1
d_call: -
cdr3_aa: CASSRTPGGELFF
cdr3_nt: TGCGCCAGCAGTCGGACTCCTGGCGGGGAGCTGTTTTTT

clone_size: once
j_call: TRBJ2-7
v_call: TRBV7-2
d_call: TRBD2
cdr3_aa: CASSSRLAGDEQYF
cdr3_nt: TGTGCCAGCAGCTCCCGACTAGCGGGGGACGAGCAGTACTTC

clone_size: -
j_call: TRBJ2-3
v_call: TRBV19
d_call: TRBD2
cdr3_aa: CASSYKTSGPSTDTQYF
cdr3_nt: TGTGCCAGTAGTTACAAGACTAGCGGCCCTAGCACAGATACGCAGTATTTT

clone_size: -
j_call: TRBJ2-2
v_call: TRBV19
d_call: TRBD2
cdr3_aa: CASTRGSGGVGELFF
cdr3_nt: TGTGCCAGTACTCGGGGTAGCGGGGGGGTCGGGGAGCTGTTTTTT

clone_size: -
j_call: TRBJ1-2
v_call: TRBV19
d_call: -
cdr3_aa: CASSRTAKRDSYGYTF
cdr3_nt: TGTGCCAGTAGTAGAACAGCGAAGAGGGATTCCTATGGCTACACCTTC